The 21 T cell receptor beta chains below come from one sample, sequenced in a study of beta chain features in type 1 diabetes. The authors reverse transcribed all of the isolated RNA, so sequencing captured expressed TCRB transcripts. Clones were read by immunoSEQ multiplex PCR, and TCRdb kept only the in-frame ones, dropping some. The table shows about 330,000 clones, with 9.5% to 12% occurring only once. The sample comprised naive CD4+ T cells from blood. These receptors were obtained from a woman younger than 45 in good health.

There are a few counts of this clone. The chain has TRBV27 and TRBJ2-6; TRBD2 matches 9 bases. The CDR3 contains 19 residues. V shed 0 bases and J 1 base; nucleotides not matched to a gene: 7. The germline gives CDR1 MNHEY, CDR2 SMNVEV (reference sequence). CDR3 loop: CASSLSGSGRPSGANVLTF. The CDR3 DNA follows: TGTGCCAGCAGTTTATCTGGTAGCGGGAGACCATCTGGGGCCAACGTCCTGACTTTC.

The rearrangement joins TRBV28 to TRBJ2-5; possible D gene TRBD2, 6 bases. CDR3 size: 16 residues. The V end lost 5 bases, the J end lost 2 bases, and 18 bases lay between the germline ends. Germline lookup yields CDR1 MDHEN and CDR2 SYDVKM. CDR3 nucleotides: TGTGCCAGCAGTCTACTATTGGGACTGAAGCAAGAGACCCAGTACTTC. Amino acid sequence: CASSLLLGLKQETQYF. The full variable domain, completed using reference TRBV28 and TRBJ2-5, is DVKVTQSSRYLVKRTGEKVFLECVQDMDHENMFWYRQDPGLGLRLIYFSYDVKMKEKGDIPEGYSVSREKKERFSLILESASTNQTSMYLCASSLLLGLKQETQYFGPGTRLLVL.

This chain joins TRBV7-9 and TRBJ2-3; D may be TRBD1 (6 bases). The CDR3 contains 17 residues. Germline V gene sequence: CDR1 SEHNR, CDR2 FQNEAQ (reference sequence). Between the trimmed V and J ends, which lost 1 base and 1 base, there was a span of 15 bases. The CDR3 nucleotides read TGTGCCAGCAGCTTAGAGTTTGGGGGCGGGCGCACAGATACGCAGTATTTT. It translates to CASSLEFGGGRTDTQYF.

CDR3 nucleotide sequence: TGTGCCAGCCAGTTGAACACTGAAGCTTTCTTT. This translates into CASQLNTEAFF. This sequence joins TRBV2 and TRBJ1-1; no clear D. Trimming pared 8 bases from V and 0 bases from J, leaving 4 bases between. The germline gives CDR1 SNHLY, CDR2 FYNNEI. The CDR3 length is 11 residues.

The chain employs TRBV7-3 and TRBJ2-1, with 7 bases lining up with TRBD2. V shed 4 bases, J shed 8 bases, and the junction held 8 bases outside the gene matches. The CDR3 extends over 14 amino acids. Looked up from germline, CDR1 is SGHTA and CDR2 is FQGTGA. This CDR3 reads CASSYPGTTHEQFF. The CDR3 DNA reads TGTGCCAGCAGCTATCCCGGGACTACCCATGAGCAGTTCTTC.

This clone occurred a few times. The chain links TRBV7-2 to TRBJ2-6; D possibly corresponds to TRBD1 (5 bases). CDR3 length equals 16 residues. V lost 4 bases and J lost 0, with 10 bases in between. Germline V gene lookup returns CDR1 SGHTA and CDR2 FQGNSA. CDR3 amino acids: CASSSLTGSGANVLTF. The CDR3 DNA reads TGTGCCAGCAGCTCACTCACAGGCTCTGGGGCCAACGTCCTGACTTTC.

The chain combines TRBV2 with TRBJ1-1, with 8 bases aligning to TRBD1. This CDR3 is built from 14 residues. The ends lost 4 bases at V and 5 bases at J; junction bases unmatched: 6. The V gene's germline CDR1 is SNHLY and CDR2 FYNNEI. Written as DNA, the CDR3 is TGTGCCAGCAGTGCGCGACAGGGGTTTACTGAAGCTTTCTTT. Translation: CASSARQGFTEAFF.

This clone was seen a few times. The chain couples TRBV28 to TRBJ2-7; D call uncertain. V lost 3 bases and J 5 bases, leaving 8 bases between the germline ends. This CDR3 contains 12 residues. Germline V gene sequence: CDR1 MDHEN, CDR2 SYDVKM. CDR3 loop: CASSFLPDEQYF. The CDR3 nucleotides are TGTGCCAGCAGTTTCCTTCCCGACGAGCAGTACTTC.

This clone was seen more than once but under ten times. V gene TRBV28 combines with J gene TRBJ1-5; D may be TRBD1 (5 bases). The CDR3 is made up of 13 amino acids. V gave up 7 bases and J gave up 0 bases, with 7 bases separating them. In germline, CDR1 is MDHEN, CDR2 SYDVKM. The CDR3 DNA reads TGTGCCAGCACCAGGGATAGCAATCAGCCCCAGCATTTT. As protein: CASTRDSNQPQHF.

This clone was detected a few times. The chain combines TRBV19 with TRBJ1-1, with 7 bases fitting TRBD1. Germline CDR1 is LNHDA and CDR2 is SQIVND (reference sequence). The V gene end was trimmed by 8 bases and the J gene end by 1 base; junction bases not matched to a gene: 7. The CDR3 totals 14 residues. The CDR3 DNA sequence: TGTGCCAGTTCCCTAAACAGGGGGAACACTGAAGCTTTCTTT. It is translated as CASSLNRGNTEAFF.

CDR3 coding DNA: TGTGCCAGCAGCACTCAAGGGACAGGGGGCATCTATGGCTACACCTTC. Translation gives CASSTQGTGGIYGYTF. This rearrangement joins TRBV28 to TRBJ1-2; 12 bases are a match to TRBD1. CDR3 size: 16 residues. Germline values: CDR1 MDHEN, CDR2 SYDVKM. V lost 6 bases, J lost 4 bases, and 9 bases stayed unmatched.

This clone came up a few times. The chain links TRBV7-9 to TRBJ2-7; D ambiguous. CDR1 SEHNR and CDR2 FQNEAQ come from the germline V gene (reference sequence). The ends were cut back, 5 bases at V and 5 bases at J, with 7 bases in the middle. The CDR3 is 11 amino acids. The chain's CDR3 is CASSLLDEQYF. The CDR3, as DNA: TGTGCCAGCAGCCTCCTCGACGAGCAGTACTTC.

This clone turned up a few times. The chain links TRBV30 to TRBJ1-2, with D perhaps TRBD1 (5 bases). Germline V lookup: CDR1 GTSNPN, CDR2 SVGIG (reference sequence). Trimming took off 0 bases at V and 3 bases at J, with 11 bases between the two ends. The CDR3 is 14 amino acids. Here the CDR3 DNA reads TGTGCCTGGAGTGTACCCCCAGGGTACTATGGCTACACCTTC. It yields the protein CAWSVPPGYYGYTF.

The chain combines TRBV13 with TRBJ2-7; TRBD2 is a possible D gene (6 bases). The CDR3 has 12 amino acids. The V gene lost 5 bases and the J gene lost 4 bases, with 9 bases spanning the gap. Germline V lookup: CDR1 PRHDT, CDR2 FYEKMQ (reference sequence). CDR3 bases: TGTGCCAGCAGCCTCCTAGCGTACGAGCAGTACTTC. Amino acid sequence: CASSLLAYEQYF.

A few counts support this clone. The V call is TRBV28, the J call TRBJ2-5, with D unclear. The CDR3 extends over 14 amino acids. The germline V gene encodes CDR1 MDHEN and CDR2 SYDVKM. Trimming cost V 4 bases and J 2 bases, with 11 bases left between them. CDR3 nucleotides: TGTGCCAGCAGTTCATGGGCGGAGCAAGAGACCCAGTACTTC. It specifies CASSSWAEQETQYF.

V is TRBV9 and J is TRBJ2-1; 8 nucleotides align to TRBD1. Germline values: CDR1 SGDLS, CDR2 YYNGEE. This CDR3 has 15 amino acids. J was trimmed by 2 bases and V by 1 base; bases with no gene match: 2. The DNA of the CDR3 is TGTGCCAGCAGCGTACAGGGGGCGGCCTACAATGAGCAGTTCTTC. This codes for CASSVQGAAYNEQFF. The full variable domain, its missing parts supplied by reference TRBV9 and TRBJ2-1, is DSGVTQTPKHLITATGQRVTLRCSPRSGDLSVYWYQQSLDQGLQFLIQYYNGEERAKGNILERFSAQQFPDLHSELNLSSLELGDSALYFCASSVQGAAYNEQFFGPGTRLTVL.

V gene TRBV5-1 combines with J gene TRBJ2-7, with D possibly being TRBD1 (5 bases). The germline CDR1 and CDR2 sequences are SGHRS and YFSETQ. The CDR3 contains 14 residues. V was shortened by 0 bases and J by 6 bases, with 13 bases between the two germline ends. CDR3 sequence reads: CASSLVKGSGEQYF. The CDR3 DNA reads TGCGCCAGCAGCTTGGTCAAGGGGTCTGGCGAGCAGTACTTC.

The V call is TRBV4-1, the J call TRBJ2-1; tentative D call: TRBD2 (7 bases). V lost 0 bases and J 10 bases, leaving 16 bases between the germline ends. CDR1 and CDR2 (germline): MGHRA, YSYEKL. The CDR3 is 15 residues long. CDR3: CASSQEGGATNEQFF. CDR3 nucleotide sequence: TGCGCCAGCAGCCAAGAAGGGGGGGCTACGAACGAGCAGTTCTTC.

The chain links TRBV7-2 to TRBJ2-1; TRBD2 aligns across 12 bases. CDR3 length equals 16 residues. The junction had 9 bases not matched to a gene; V was cut back by 6 bases and J by 6 bases. Germline CDR1 is SGHTA and CDR2 is FQGNSA. The CDR3 here is CASRMGRLAGVNEQFF. Here the CDR3 DNA reads TGTGCCAGCAGGATGGGAAGACTAGCGGGAGTCAATGAGCAGTTCTTC.

This rearrangement joins TRBV28 to TRBJ2-4; no firm D call. CDR1 and CDR2 (germline): MDHEN, SYDVKM. The CDR3 consists of 16 residues. V shed 3 bases and J shed 0 bases, with 12 bases lying between them. For the CDR3, the DNA is TGTGCCAGCAGTTTTTTGACACCTTTAGCCAAAAACATTCAGTACTTC. Its translation is CASSFLTPLAKNIQYF.

This clone turned up a few times. J is TRBJ1-1 and V is TRBV4-1; no clear D gene. The V end lost 3 bases, the J end lost 0 bases, and 14 bases lay between the germline ends. Germline CDR1 and CDR2: MGHRA and YSYEKL. There are 16 residues in the CDR3. The CDR3 DNA reads as TGCGCCAGCAGCCAGGTACTCGAGGCCGTGAACACTGAAGCTTTCTTT. Translated, it gives CASSQVLEAVNTEAFF.